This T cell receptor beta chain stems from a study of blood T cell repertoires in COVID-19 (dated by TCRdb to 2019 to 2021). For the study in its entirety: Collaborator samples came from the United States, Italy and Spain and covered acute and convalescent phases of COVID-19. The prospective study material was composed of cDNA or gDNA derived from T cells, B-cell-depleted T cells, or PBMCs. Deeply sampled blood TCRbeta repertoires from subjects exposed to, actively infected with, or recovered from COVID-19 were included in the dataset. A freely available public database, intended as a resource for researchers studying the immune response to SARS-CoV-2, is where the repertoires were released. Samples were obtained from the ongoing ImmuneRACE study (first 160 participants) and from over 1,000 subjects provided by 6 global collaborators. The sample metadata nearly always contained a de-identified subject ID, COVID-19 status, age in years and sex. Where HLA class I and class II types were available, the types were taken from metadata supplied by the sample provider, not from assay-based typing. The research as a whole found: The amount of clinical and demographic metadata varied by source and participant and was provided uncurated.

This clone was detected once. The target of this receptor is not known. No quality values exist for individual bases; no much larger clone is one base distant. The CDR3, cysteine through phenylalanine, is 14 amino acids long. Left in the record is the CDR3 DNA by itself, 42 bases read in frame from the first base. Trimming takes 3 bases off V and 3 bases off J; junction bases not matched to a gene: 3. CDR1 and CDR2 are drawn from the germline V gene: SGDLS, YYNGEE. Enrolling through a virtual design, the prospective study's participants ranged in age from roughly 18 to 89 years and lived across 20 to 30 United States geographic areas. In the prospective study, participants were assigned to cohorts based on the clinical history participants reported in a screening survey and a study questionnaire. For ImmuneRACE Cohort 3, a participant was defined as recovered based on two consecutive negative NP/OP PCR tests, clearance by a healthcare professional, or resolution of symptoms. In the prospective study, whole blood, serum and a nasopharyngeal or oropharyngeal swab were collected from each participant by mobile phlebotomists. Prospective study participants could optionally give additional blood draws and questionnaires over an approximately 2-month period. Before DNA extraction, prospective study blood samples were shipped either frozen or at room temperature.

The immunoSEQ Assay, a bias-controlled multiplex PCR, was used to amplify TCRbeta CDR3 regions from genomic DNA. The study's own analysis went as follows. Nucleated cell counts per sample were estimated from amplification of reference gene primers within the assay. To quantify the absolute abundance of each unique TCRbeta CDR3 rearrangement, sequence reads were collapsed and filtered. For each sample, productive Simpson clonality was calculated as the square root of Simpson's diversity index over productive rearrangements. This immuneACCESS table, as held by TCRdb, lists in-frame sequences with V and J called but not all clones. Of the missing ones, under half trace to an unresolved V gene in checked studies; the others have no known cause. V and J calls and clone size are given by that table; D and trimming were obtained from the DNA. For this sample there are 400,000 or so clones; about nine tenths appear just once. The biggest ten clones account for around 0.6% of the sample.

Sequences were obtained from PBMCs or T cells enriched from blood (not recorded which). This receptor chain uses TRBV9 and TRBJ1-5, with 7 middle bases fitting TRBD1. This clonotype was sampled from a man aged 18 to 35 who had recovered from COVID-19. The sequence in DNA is TGTGCCAGCAGCGAGGGGACAGCCAATCAGCCCCAGCATTTT. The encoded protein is CASSEGTANQPQHF.